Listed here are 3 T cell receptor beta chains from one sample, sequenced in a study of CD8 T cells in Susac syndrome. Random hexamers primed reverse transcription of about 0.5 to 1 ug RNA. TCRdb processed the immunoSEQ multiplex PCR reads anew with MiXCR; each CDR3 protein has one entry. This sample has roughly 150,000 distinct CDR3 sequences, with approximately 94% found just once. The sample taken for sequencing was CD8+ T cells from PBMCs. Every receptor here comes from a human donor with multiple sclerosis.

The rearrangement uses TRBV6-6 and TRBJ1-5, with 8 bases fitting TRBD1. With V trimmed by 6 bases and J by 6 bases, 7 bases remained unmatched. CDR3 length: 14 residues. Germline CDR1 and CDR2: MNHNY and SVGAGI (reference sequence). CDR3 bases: TGTGCCAGCAGCCGAGGACAGGGCCCTCAGCCCCAGCATTTT. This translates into CASSRGQGPQPQHF.

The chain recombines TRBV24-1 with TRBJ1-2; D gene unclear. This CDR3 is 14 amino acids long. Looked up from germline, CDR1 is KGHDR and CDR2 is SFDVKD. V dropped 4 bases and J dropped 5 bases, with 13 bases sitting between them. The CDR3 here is CATSDPQRRYGYTF. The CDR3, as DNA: TGTGCCACCAGTGACCCACAGAGACGATATGGCTACACCTTC.

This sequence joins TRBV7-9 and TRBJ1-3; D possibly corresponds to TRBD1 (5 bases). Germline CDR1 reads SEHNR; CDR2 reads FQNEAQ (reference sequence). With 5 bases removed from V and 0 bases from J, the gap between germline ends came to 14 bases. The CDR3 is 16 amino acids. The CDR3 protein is CASSAGAGDSGNTIYF. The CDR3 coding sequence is TGTGCCAGCAGCGCTGGGGCCGGCGACTCTGGAAACACCATATATTTT.